The 24 T cell receptor beta chains below were found in one sample sequenced in a study of kidney transplant recipient with SARS-CoV-2 infection. TCRdb recomputed calls from the reads with MiXCR, one row per CDR3 protein. The sample shows under 300,000 distinct CDR3 sequences, about 28% of them seen only once. The starting material was a blood sample, obtained at baseline and on day 111 from a kidney transplant recipient. All receptors come from a male patient between 25 and 39 years old who had COVID-19 and was a kidney transplant recipient. Some T cells may possibly be graft donor cells.

This clonotype appeared many times. The rearrangement links TRBV4-1 to TRBJ2-7; TRBD1 aligns across 10 bases. This CDR3 spans 15 amino acids. Looked up from germline, CDR1 is MGHRA and CDR2 is YSYEKL. V lost 4 bases to trimming and J lost 2 bases; unmatched junction nucleotides: 5. The CDR3, as DNA: TGCGCCAGCAGCCCCGGACAGGGGGGTCCCTACGAGCAGTACTTC. Translating it yields CASSPGQGGPYEQYF.

This clonotype was seen ten or more times. The chain employs TRBV3-1 and TRBJ1-3; 11 nucleotides align to TRBD1. Germline lookup yields CDR1 LGHDT and CDR2 YNNKEL (reference sequence). The length of the CDR3 is 17 residues. The V and J ends lost 4 bases and 1 base, in that order; junction bases with no gene match: 6. The CDR3 nucleotides are TGTGCCAGCAGCCCAAGGGACAGGGGGGTATCTGGAAACACCATATATTTT. Translated, it gives CASSPRDRGVSGNTIYF.

This clonotype was observed at least ten times. The rearrangement uses TRBV4-2 and TRBJ2-3, with D perhaps matching TRBD2 (5 bases). The germline V gene has CDR1 LGHNA and CDR2 YNFKEQ. CDR3 length equals 15 residues. V was clipped by 0 bases and J by 0 bases, with 7 bases between them. CDR3: CASSQERTSTDTQYF. CDR3 DNA: TGTGCCAGCAGCCAAGAGAGGACTAGCACAGATACGCAGTATTTT.

This clonotype appeared many times. The CDR3 spells CASSIYEPYGKTYGYTF. CDR3 in DNA: TGTGCCAGCAGTATCTATGAGCCTTACGGAAAGACCTATGGCTACACCTTC. The chain is built from TRBV6-9 and TRBJ1-2; D is unresolved. The CDR3 totals 17 residues. The V gene lost 5 bases and the J gene lost 4 bases, with 23 bases spanning the gap. Germline assignment: CDR1 MNHGY and CDR2 SVAAGI.

This clonotype was observed at least ten times. CDR3 residues: CATEAGGATGELFF. The CDR3 nucleotides are TGTGCCACCGAGGCAGGGGGGGCCACCGGGGAGCTGTTTTTT. The chain carries TRBV10-3 and TRBJ2-2, with D perhaps being TRBD1 or TRBD2 (7 bases each). Trimming shortened V by 10 bases and J by 4 bases, and 16 bases separated the two germline ends. The germline V gene encodes CDR1 ENHRY and CDR2 SYGVKD. This CDR3 contains 14 residues.

With regard to this clonotype: A much bigger clone sits one base away, suggesting this may be a read error. Given the absence of the conserved phenylalanine or tryptophan at the CDR3 end, a read error is likely. The chain uses TRBV7-2 and TRBJ2-7, with 9 bases lining up with TRBD1. Trimming removed 5 bases from V and 3 bases from J; junction bases left unmatched: 8. CDR3 size: 15 residues. CDR1 and CDR2 from the germline V gene are SGHTA and FQGNSA. The CDR3 spells CASSPGPGQGYEQYY. In nucleotides, the CDR3 is TGTGCCAGCAGCCCAGGCCCGGGACAGGGCTACGAGCAGTACTAC.

This clonotype appeared many times. The chain combines TRBV5-1 with TRBJ1-1; a possible D gene is TRBD1 (5 bases). The CDR3 has 14 residues. Germline V gene sequence: CDR1 SGHRS, CDR2 YFSETQ. Trimming stripped 4 bases from V and 6 bases from J, with 16 bases between. The CDR3, as DNA: TGCGCCAGCAGCACGACAGCGGGCATGGCTGAAGCTTTCTTT. This gives the protein CASSTTAGMAEAFF.

This clonotype has a count of ten or more. The CDR3, as DNA: TGTGCCACACAGGGGGCAGATAGTGGCTACACCTTC. This translates into CATQGADSGYTF. The genes are TRBV10-3 and TRBJ1-2; 9 bases agree with TRBD1. Germline CDR1 is ENHRY and CDR2 is SYGVKD. V was pared by 10 bases and J by 7 bases, with 7 bases of the junction left unmatched. CDR3 length equals 12 residues.

Remarks on this clonotype: One junction end disagrees with the germline gene, perhaps due to a read error. The chain couples TRBV20-1 to TRBJ2-7; no clear D. Germline CDR1 is DFQATT and CDR2 is SNEGSKA (reference sequence). The CDR3 has 14 amino acids. CDR3: CSARDFRRSYGQYF. In DNA, the CDR3 is TGCAGTGCAAGAGATTTTCGGCGCTCCTACGGGCAGTACTTC.

Notes on this clonotype: This may be a read error, as it is one base from a much larger clone. As DNA, the CDR3 is TGTGCCAGCAGTTTCTACCACGACCTGACTAGCGGGGCCGATGAGCGGTTCTTC. Its protein is CASSFYHDLTSGADERFF. This chain links TRBV27 with TRBJ2-1; TRBD2 aligns across 11 bases. Germline V lookup: CDR1 MNHEY, CDR2 SMNVEV (reference sequence). The CDR3 loop spans 18 amino acids.

About this clonotype itself: Since a much larger clone is just one base distant, this may be a read error. The V and J genes are TRBV12-3 or TRBV12-4 and TRBJ1-2, with D hard to call. CDR3 size: 17 residues. CDR3 coding DNA: TGTGCCAGCAGTGCTTCCCACAGCTTCCGAAAGACCTATGGCCACACCTTC. As protein: CASSASHSFRKTYGHTF.

This clonotype was seen at least ten times. The V call is TRBV5-4, the J call TRBJ2-2; D remains unclear. The CDR3 is 13 residues long. CDR1 and CDR2 from the germline V gene are SGHNT and YYREEE (reference sequence). With 4 bases removed from V and 4 bases from J, the gap between germline ends came to 8 bases. The DNA for the CDR3 is TGTGCCAGCAGCCTCTATGCCACCGGGGAGCTGTTTTTT. Amino acid sequence: CASSLYATGELFF.

This chain links TRBV20-1 with TRBJ2-1; 9 bases agree with TRBD2. Germline V gene lookup returns CDR1 DFQATT and CDR2 SNEGSKA (reference sequence). Trimming removed 3 bases from V and 4 bases from J; junction bases left unmatched: 4. The CDR3 covers 14 residues. The CDR3 here is CSASRLAVYNEQFF. The CDR3 coding sequence is TGCAGTGCTAGTCGACTAGCGGTATACAATGAGCAGTTCTTC.

As regards this clonotype: A much larger clonotype is one base distant, so this may be a read error. This chain links TRBV5-1 with TRBJ2-2; either TRBD1 or TRBD2 may fit D (5 bases each). This CDR3 contains 12 residues. Germline V gives CDR1 SGHRS, CDR2 YFSETQ. CDR3 nucleotides: TGCGCCAGCAGCTTGGAGGTGGGGGAGCTGCTTTTT. Translating it yields CASSLEVGELLF.

At least ten counts were recorded for this clonotype. It is unclear where the CDR3 begins or ends on the DNA, so no DNA is shown, and the CDR3 is as TCRdb lists it. The chain employs TRBV7-5 and TRBJ1-2; the table names TRBD1, a call not compared with the DNA. TRBV7-5 is reported as a pseudogene. The CDR3 length equals 19 residues, ends included. The CDR3: CISVPECPAEVGKTYGYTF.

The V gene is TRBV7-9, the J gene TRBJ2-3; D remains unclear. V was shortened by 1 base and J by 3 bases, with 5 bases between the two germline ends. CDR1 is SEHNR and CDR2 is FQNEAQ in the germline V gene (reference sequence). The CDR3 totals 13 residues. As DNA, the CDR3 is TGTGCCAGCAGCTTAGAAGTAACAGATACGCAGTATTTT. Protein: CASSLEVTDTQYF.

There are many counts of this clonotype. DNA of the CDR3: TGTGCCTGGAGTGTACGAGGAAGCTTGAACTACGAGCAGTACTTC. Its translation is CAWSVRGSLNYEQYF. The chain has TRBV30 and TRBJ2-7; no clear D. This CDR3 has 15 amino acids. The germline V gene has CDR1 GTSNPN and CDR2 SVGIG (reference sequence). V lost 0 bases to trimming and J lost 3 bases, with 15 bases between them. Supplemented by reference TRBV30 and TRBJ2-7, the full variable domain reads SQTIHQWPATLVQPVGSPLSLECTVEGTSNPNLYWYRQAAGRGLQLLFYSVGIGQISSEVPQNLSASRPQDRQFILSSKKLLLSDSGFYLCAWSVRGSLNYEQYFGPGTRLTVT.

About this clonotype: A much larger clonotype is one base distant, so this may be a read error. The chain employs TRBV25-1 and TRBJ1-6; no reliable D call. Germline CDR1 reads MGHDK; CDR2 reads SYGVNS. V dropped 1 base and J dropped 7 bases, with 11 bases sitting between them. This CDR3 comprises 15 residues. CDR3 loop: CASSELKEKNSPLHF. CDR3 coding DNA: TGTGCCAGCAGTGAATTAAAAGAGAAAAATTCACCCCTCCACTTT.

Turning to this clonotype: One base away lies a much larger clone, so this may be a sequencing read error. The chain links TRBV27 to TRBJ2-5, with a possible D match to TRBD1 (5 bases). This CDR3 is built from 15 residues. CDR1 is MNHEY and CDR2 is SMNVEV in the germline V gene (reference sequence). The CDR3 reads CASGFRDSPSETQYF. The CDR3 DNA follows: TGTGCCAGCGGTTTCAGAGACAGTCCCAGCGAGACCCAGTACTTC.

Turning to this clonotype: A much more abundant neighbour one base away suggests this may be a read error. The V call is TRBV4-3, the J call TRBJ2-1; D gene ambiguous. Germline lookup yields CDR1 LGHNA and CDR2 YSLEER. The CDR3 is 13 amino acids. CDR3 in DNA: TGCGCCAGCAGCAAACCGATCTACAATGGGCAGTTCTTC. Protein sequence: CASSKPIYNGQFF.

Note on this clonotype: A much larger clonotype is one base distant, so this may be a read error. The CDR3 reads CASSQLGDLGKAYGYTF. The DNA for the CDR3 is TGTGCCAGCAGCCAGCTAGGCGATCTCGGAAAGGCCTATGGCTACACCTTC. This chain joins TRBV11-3 and TRBJ1-2; D not certain. CDR3 size: 17 residues. Trimming took 5 bases from V and 4 from J, leaving 23 bases between them. Per germline, CDR1 SGHNT and CDR2 YENEEA.

This clonotype was counted many times. The CDR3 loop is CASSQDPKNSPLHF. CDR3 nucleotide sequence: TGCGCCAGCAGCCAAGATCCTAAGAATTCACCCCTCCACTTT. This chain links TRBV4-3 with TRBJ1-6; D not certain. This CDR3 is 14 amino acids long. Germline-derived CDR1 and CDR2 are LGHNA and YSLEER. The V end lost 0 bases, the J end lost 7 bases, and 7 bases lay between the germline ends.

This clonotype appeared once. This clone may be a read error of a much larger clone one base away. V usage is TRBV7-6 and J usage is TRBJ1-2, with D perhaps matching TRBD1 (6 bases). The germline gives CDR1 SGHVS, CDR2 FNYEAQ. The CDR3 sequence is 15 residues long. The CDR3 DNA reads TGTGCCGGCAGCTTAGCTGGCAGGGGATTGAGTGGCTACACCTTC. Translating it yields CAGSLAGRGLSGYTF.

Concerning this clonotype: A read error may explain this, as a much larger clone is one base away. CDR3 nucleotide sequence: TGTGCCAGCAGCCCCTGGACAGGGACCCACAATGAGCAGTTCTTC. This sequence encodes CASSPWTGTHNEQFF. The V gene is TRBV13, the J gene TRBJ2-1, with TRBD1 matching 8 bases. The V gene end was trimmed by 5 bases and the J gene end by 5 bases; junction bases not matched to a gene: 8. The CDR3 covers 15 residues. Germline lookup yields CDR1 PRHDT and CDR2 FYEKMQ (reference sequence).